Sequencing of this TCR beta chain was carried out in a study of shared clonotypes between healthy human individuals (dated by TCRdb to the early 2020s). Looking at the study overall: The cohort included three men and a couple of women between 18 and 49 years of age. Per donor, three plates each were used for CD4 naive and CD4 memory, two for CD8 naive, and one for CD8 memory. To estimate repertoire size and how much clonotypes are shared between individuals, the study performed deep sequencing of blood TCR repertoires from a handful of healthy adults. Different laboratories and diverse techniques were used to prepare libraries and sequence TCR repertoires, to increase sequencing depth and limit assay-specific biases. Per donor, leukapheresis produced somewhere between about 0.8 and 9 billion PBMCs.

With regard to this clone: Its antigen specificity is not known. Base qualities are not provided; no much larger clone lies one nucleotide away.

Healthy HIV-negative adults with no recently reported acute infections or vaccinations were included as donors. Only Caucasian adults living in Nashville, Tennessee, USA were represented among the donors. Magnetic negative selection was used to enrich CD4+ T cells, after which naive cells were positively selected on CD45RA and the negative fraction became the memory subset. Blood was obtained by leukapheresis, after which PBMCs were separated by Ficoll-Histopaque density gradient centrifugation and cryopreserved in liquid nitrogen vapor phase. Purity and quantity of every magnetically sorted T cell population were checked by analytical flow cytometry. Each sorted fraction had its genomic DNA isolated and then quantified by UV absorbance on a Nanodrop 2000c. Using the deep immunoSEQ assay, multiplex PCR amplified TCR CDR3 regions from genomic DNA. Genomic DNA extracted from each cell subset was distributed evenly over all wells of several immunoSEQ 96-well plates, and each plate served as one replicate. For sorted subsets, about 200 ng genomic DNA, equal to 30,000 or so T cell genomes, was loaded into each replicate PCR. Purified libraries were measured with a Qubit 3.0 fluorometer, size-checked on a Bioanalyzer 2100, and measured again with the KAPA Library Quantification kit. Each immunoSEQ 96-well plate was sequenced on its own single-read 150-cycle Illumina NextSeq 550 flow cell. The source study handled its data this way. Because the immunoSEQ output included only junctional sequences and no quality scores, the filtering could not be the same as the filtering used for full-length reads. To assign V/J genes and CDR3, sequences were annotated against IMGT germline references using PyIR, a Python wrapper for IgBLAST v1.9. Reads with weak V/J assignments (E-value above 1e-6), missing CDR3, stop codons, out-of-frame junctions, or ambiguous translated residues were removed. V3J clonotypes were defined as sequences sharing an identical inferred V gene, J gene, and CDR3 amino acid sequence. Percentage overlap between repertoires was computed as shared unique clonotypes divided by the size of the smaller repertoire. Three approaches were used to assess repertoire richness: RTK rarefaction, the Chao1 estimator, and Recon v2.1 estimates of unobserved clonotypes. Generation probabilities for all TCRbeta clonotypes obtained by the gDNA method from a handful of donors were computed using OLGA. TCRdb took over this immuneACCESS table, retaining in-frame rearrangements with V and J assigned. Such tables are incomplete; in checked studies, under half of the missing clones stem from an unresolved V gene, and the remainder is unexplained. From that table come the V and J calls and clone size; the DNA was used to work out D and trimming. Within this sample are 500,000 or so clones, with approximately 95% of them counted one time only. Jointly, the top ten make up under 0.065% of the sample.

The CDR3 runs 15 amino acids, cysteine and phenylalanine included. Left in the record is the CDR3 DNA by itself, 45 bases read in frame from the first base. CDR1 SGHAT and CDR2 FQNNGV are derived from the germline V gene. V ends up 4 bases short and J 2 bases short, with an unmatched junction base count of 0. On the study overall, not on this receptor specifically: Rarefaction of sorted-subset datasets indicated incomplete sequencing despite the large sequencing depth. When a few donors were compared, the shared fraction of clonotypes was roughly 4.8% for naive CD4, around 3.5% for naive CD8, 2.3% for memory CD4, and less than 0.5% for memory CD8. Sampling was restricted to blood, and TCR repertoires in tissues likely differ from the TCR repertoires found in blood. The small number of donors limited the genetic and exposure-history diversity represented. Compared with non-shared clonotypes, the clonotypes found in all four sorted-subset donors had higher generation probabilities. Larger estimated clonotype richness was generally found for naive subsets than for memory subsets. Pairwise subsampling led to the expectation that sequencing depth would affect the degree of clonotype sharing among donors.

The TCR originated in a woman aged 30 to 39 in good health. Recombination joined TRBV11-2 with TRBJ2-2, with 11 junctional bases fitting TRBD1. Input material: naive CD4+ T cells sorted from blood. The cell subset or site label, read with the paper, signifies: CD45RA+ positively selected. The CDR3 is CASSWTGGNTGELFF. The sequenced DNA: TGTGCCAGCAGCTGGACAGGGGGCAACACCGGGGAGCTGTTTTTT.